This TCR beta chain emerged from a study of OX40 agonist ivuxolimab in advanced cancers. Overall study: Ivuxolimab is a fully human IgG2 antibody that activates OX40 (CD134).

Study-level results: Also present in some nonresponders was a low level of normalized T-cell clonal expansion. The CD4+ and CD8+ T cells in the blood had expanded clonally by week 6 at 0.1 to 3.0 mg/kg.

Germline V gene sequence: CDR1 SGHTA, CDR2 FQGNSA. There are 16 residues in the CDR3. Trimming pared 5 bases from V and 0 bases from J, leaving 15 bases between. The assay was immunoSEQ multiplex PCR, and TCRdb's table has in-frame clones only and misses some. The repertoire holds around 75,000 clones, with approximately 86% as singletons. Concerning this clone: Its antigen is unidentified.

The timepoints at which blood was sampled were baseline, cycle 4 day 1, and cycle 7 day 1. This chain joins TRBV7-2 and TRBJ2-3; a possible D gene is TRBD2 (5 bases). This TCR was sampled from an adult with an advanced solid tumor such as melanoma, head and neck, liver or kidney cancer. The sequenced sample was CD4+ or CD8+ T cells sorted from blood, obtained in a trial of the OX40 agonist ivuxolimab. CDR3 in amino acids: CASSRRTYLSTDTQYF. Here the CDR3 DNA reads TGTGCCAGCAGCAGAAGGACTTATCTTAGCACAGATACGCAGTATTTT.